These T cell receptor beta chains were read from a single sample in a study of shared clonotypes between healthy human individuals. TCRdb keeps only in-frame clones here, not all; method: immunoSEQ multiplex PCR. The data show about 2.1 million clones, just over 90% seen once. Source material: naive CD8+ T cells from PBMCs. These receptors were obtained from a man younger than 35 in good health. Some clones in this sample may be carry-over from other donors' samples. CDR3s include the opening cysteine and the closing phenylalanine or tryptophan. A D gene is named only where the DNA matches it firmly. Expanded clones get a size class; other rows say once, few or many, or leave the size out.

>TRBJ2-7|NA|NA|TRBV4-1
CASSQERLASYEQYF
TGCGCCAGCAGCCAAGAAAGGCTAGCATCCTACGAGCAGTACTTC
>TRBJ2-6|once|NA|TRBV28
CASSLPLGQASSGANVLTF
TGTGCCAGCAGTCTCCCTCTGGGCCAGGCGAGCTCTGGGGCCAACGTCCTGACTTTC
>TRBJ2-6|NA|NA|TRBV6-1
CASSELSGANVLTF
TGTGCCAGCAGCGAACTATCTGGGGCCAACGTCCTGACTTTC
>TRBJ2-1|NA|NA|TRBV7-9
CASGPTGEFF
TGTGCCAGCGGCCCGACCGGGGAGTTCTTC
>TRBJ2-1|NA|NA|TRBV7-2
CASSFDLSSYNEQFF
TGTGCCAGCAGCTTTGACTTGAGCTCCTACAATGAGCAGTTCTTC
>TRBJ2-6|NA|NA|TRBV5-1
CASSLAWGLKKDSGANVLTF
TGCGCCAGCAGCTTGGCCTGGGGACTTAAGAAAGACTCTGGGGCCAACGTCCTGACTTTC
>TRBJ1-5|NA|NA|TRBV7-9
CASSSQGTQPQHF
TGTGCCAGCAGCTCTCAGGGGACTCAGCCCCAGCATTTT
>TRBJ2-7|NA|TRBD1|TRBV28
CASSLYPGTGFPLEQYF
TGTGCCAGCAGTTTGTATCCCGGGACAGGGTTTCCCCTCGAGCAGTACTTC
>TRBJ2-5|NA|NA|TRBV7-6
CASRGYRPETQYF
TGTGCCAGCAGGGGTTACAGACCAGAGACCCAGTACTTC
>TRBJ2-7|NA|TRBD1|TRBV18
CASSPSRGQGPYEQYF
TGTGCCAGCTCACCCAGTAGGGGACAGGGCCCCTACGAGCAGTACTTC